The next 19 T cell receptor beta chains were all read from a single sample in a study of blood T cell repertoires in COVID-19. Some clones are missing from TCRdb's copy, which holds only in-frame ones; the method was immunoSEQ multiplex PCR. The profile covers 490,000 or so clones, with roughly 90% appearing a single time and around 1.9% taken by the ten largest. Sample: PBMCs or T cells enriched from blood (not recorded which). These receptors came from a woman in her thirties or forties who had recovered from COVID-19.

J is TRBJ1-1 and V is TRBV7-9; the match to TRBD1 covers 7 bases. CDR3 length equals 15 residues. CDR1 SEHNR and CDR2 FQNEAQ come from the germline V gene (reference sequence). The J segment lost 5 bases and the V segment lost 1 base, leaving 7 bases of the junction unmatched. CDR3 residues: CASSLEGTVGTEAFF. The DNA of the CDR3 is TGTGCCAGCAGCTTAGAGGGGACAGTCGGTACTGAAGCTTTCTTT.

V gene TRBV12-5 combines with J gene TRBJ1-1; TRBD1 matches at 10 bases. V lost 4 bases to trimming and J lost 6 bases; unmatched junction nucleotides: 14. Per the germline V gene, CDR1 is LGHNT and CDR2 is FRNRAP. This CDR3 has 17 residues. The CDR3 nucleotides read TGTGCTAGTGGTTCAATCCCTGGGGGGACAGGGGCGGCTGAAGCTTTCTTT. Its translation: CASGSIPGGTGAAEAFF.

The chain recombines TRBV14 with TRBJ1-1; D unresolved. The CDR3 is made up of 13 amino acids. Trimming left V 3 bases short and J 6 bases short, with 11 bases between. Per the germline V gene, CDR1 is SGHDN and CDR2 is FVKESK. The CDR3 is CASSHKRVAEAFF. The DNA for the CDR3 is TGTGCCAGCAGCCATAAAAGAGTTGCTGAAGCTTTCTTT.

CDR3 coding DNA: TGCGCCAGCAGCCGAACCCTTCGGACTAGCGGTATCAATGAGCAGTTCTTC. This encodes CASSRTLRTSGINEQFF. This chain joins TRBV5-1 and TRBJ2-1; 10 positions agree with TRBD2. The CDR3 is made up of 17 amino acids. Germline V CDR1 and CDR2: SGHRS, YFSETQ. V trimming: 4 bases; J trimming: 6 bases; junction bases outside the gene matches: 13. The full variable domain, its missing parts supplied by reference TRBV5-1 and TRBJ2-1, is KAGVTQTPRYLIKTRGQQVTLSCSPISGHRSVSWYQQTPGQGLQFLFEYFSETQRNKGNFPGRFSGRQFSNSRSEMNVSTLELGDSALYLCASSRTLRTSGINEQFFGPGTRLTVL.

The CDR3 DNA reads as TGTGCCAGCTCGGCAGTCGACTCTGGGGCCAACGTCCTGACTTTC. It encodes CASSAVDSGANVLTF. The V and J genes are TRBV18 and TRBJ2-6, with unresolved D. The V and J ends lost 6 bases and 0 bases respectively, with 9 bases between them. The germline V gene encodes CDR1 KGHSH and CDR2 LQKENI. CDR3 size: 15 residues.

The chain links TRBV6-5 to TRBJ1-2, with unresolved D. The CDR3 extends over 14 amino acids. In germline, CDR1 is MNHEY, CDR2 SVGAGI. With 5 bases removed from V and 2 bases from J, the gap between germline ends came to 12 bases. The DNA of the CDR3 is TGTGCCAGCAGTCTACCGCAGGCAAACTATGGCTACACCTTC. It is translated as CASSLPQANYGYTF.

V gene TRBV23-1 combines with J gene TRBJ1-1; TRBD1 aligns across 7 bases. TRBV23-1 is given ORF status, its function remaining uncertain. After removal of 9 bases from V and 1 base from J, the junction contained 11 bases not matched to a gene. The CDR3 loop spans 15 amino acids. The CDR3 region is CARTDRRGRNTEAFF. DNA of the CDR3: TGCGCCAGGACGGACAGGCGGGGAAGGAACACTGAAGCTTTCTTT.

This clone appeared a single time. The rearrangement links TRBV6-5 to TRBJ2-5; maybe TRBD1 (5 bases). The V gene's germline CDR1 is MNHEY and CDR2 SVGAGI. V was clipped by 6 bases and J by 5 bases, with 16 bases between them. The CDR3 runs 14 residues. CDR3 sequence reads: CASRTYRPGETQYF. The CDR3 region has the DNA TGTGCCAGCAGAACCTACAGGCCCGGGGAGACCCAGTACTTC.

The chain joins TRBV6-5 to TRBJ1-2; D is perhaps TRBD1 (5 bases). The V gene's germline CDR1 is MNHEY and CDR2 SVGAGI. Trimming took 5 bases from V and 0 from J, leaving 13 bases between them. The CDR3 spans 15 residues. The CDR3 spells CASSKTATANYGYTF. In DNA, the CDR3 is TGTGCCAGCAGTAAAACAGCGACAGCTAACTATGGCTACACCTTC.

The V and J genes are TRBV19 and TRBJ1-2; tentative D call: TRBD1 (5 bases). Trimming pared 4 bases from V and 4 bases from J, leaving 16 bases between. The CDR3 has 15 amino acids. The germline V gene has CDR1 LNHDA and CDR2 SQIVND (reference sequence). The CDR3 region has the DNA TGTGCCAGTAGTAAAGCCTCGTTCGGGGGCTATGGCTACACCTTC. It translates to CASSKASFGGYGYTF. Supplemented by reference TRBV19 and TRBJ1-2, the full variable domain reads DGGITQSPKYLFRKEGQNVTLSCEQNLNHDAMYWYRQDPGQGLRLIYYSQIVNDFQKGDIAEGYSVSREKKESFPLTVTSAQKNPTAFYLCASSKASFGGYGYTFGSGTRLTVV.

This chain links TRBV6-5 with TRBJ2-2, with 9 nucleotides matching TRBD2. Germline V gene data show CDR1 as MNHEY and CDR2 as SVGAGI. J was trimmed by 4 bases and V by 0 bases; bases with no gene match: 3. The CDR3 sequence is 16 residues long. The CDR3 here is CASSYSASGITGELFF. CDR3 nucleotide sequence: TGTGCCAGCAGTTACTCGGCTAGCGGGATCACCGGGGAGCTGTTTTTT.

The CDR3 DNA follows: TGTGCCAGCAGCTTCGGAGGGAGGACTGAAGCTTTCTTT. It specifies CASSFGGRTEAFF. The chain recombines TRBV7-2 with TRBJ1-1; D remains ambiguous. Germline CDR1 and CDR2: SGHTA and FQGNSA. The CDR3 loop spans 13 amino acids. The germline V and J ends were trimmed by 3 bases and 5 bases, with 10 bases remaining between them.

V is TRBV2 and J is TRBJ2-7; 10 bases are a match to TRBD1. This CDR3 is built from 15 residues. The V and J ends lost 5 bases and 1 base, in that order; junction bases with no gene match: 5. From germline, CDR1 is SNHLY and CDR2 FYNNEI. For the CDR3, the DNA is TGTGCCAGCAGTTCCCTGGGACAGGGGTCCTACGAGCAGTACTTC. Translation gives CASSSLGQGSYEQYF. Using reference TRBV2 and TRBJ2-7 for the parts outside the CDR3, the full variable domain is EPEVTQTPSHQVTQMGQEVILRCVPISNHLYFYWYRQILGQKVEFLVSFYNNEISEKSEIFDDQFSVERPDGSNFTLKIRSTKLEDSAMYFCASSSLGQGSYEQYFGPGTRLTVT.

The chain joins TRBV10-3 to TRBJ2-3; 13 bases align to TRBD2. This CDR3 contains 16 residues. The V gene end was trimmed by 8 bases and the J gene end by 1 base; junction bases not matched to a gene: 6. Germline loops: CDR1 ENHRY, CDR2 SYGVKD. CDR3 nucleotides: TGTGCCATCTCGGGACTAGCGGGAAGACGCACAGATACGCAGTATTTT. Translation: CAISGLAGRRTDTQYF.

This sequence joins TRBV13 and TRBJ2-1; 7 nucleotides match TRBD1. CDR3 length: 14 residues. Germline loops: CDR1 PRHDT, CDR2 FYEKMQ (reference sequence). J was trimmed by 0 bases and V by 7 bases; bases with no gene match: 3. The CDR3 sequence is CASNDRASYNEQFF. The CDR3 DNA reads TGTGCCAGCAATGACAGGGCCTCCTACAATGAGCAGTTCTTC.

V usage is TRBV7-9 and J usage is TRBJ2-3; D is possibly TRBD2 (7 bases). The CDR3 contains 15 residues. CDR1 and CDR2 (germline): SEHNR, FQNEAQ (reference sequence). V was cut by 5 bases and J by 3 bases, with 15 bases left in between. In DNA form, the CDR3 reads TGTGCCAGCAGCACCCAAGGGGGGGGGACAGATACGCAGTATTTT. Translating it yields CASSTQGGGTDTQYF.

This chain joins TRBV11-3 and TRBJ1-1; possible D gene TRBD1, 5 bases. Looked up from germline, CDR1 is SGHNT and CDR2 is YENEEA. V lost 5 bases and J lost 4, with 11 bases in between. This CDR3 is built from 13 residues. The CDR3 region has the DNA TGTGCCAGCAGCCCAACAGGTCCCACTGAAGCTTTCTTT. Encoded protein: CASSPTGPTEAFF. The entire variable domain, with the rest obtained from reference TRBV11-3 and TRBJ1-1, is as follows: EAGVVQSPRYKIIEKKQPVAFWCNPISGHNTLYWYLQNLGQGPELLIRYENEEAVDDSQLPKDRFSAERLKGVDSTLKIQPAELGDSAVYLCASSPTGPTEAFFGQGTRLTVV.

The chain links TRBV18 to TRBJ1-6, with 8 bases matching TRBD1. This CDR3 region has 15 residues. Trimming took 6 bases from V and 7 from J; bases not matched to a gene: 8. The germline gives CDR1 KGHSH, CDR2 LQKENI. DNA of the CDR3: TGTGCCAGCTCTCCCGGACAGGGTAGGAATTCACCCCTCCACTTT. Translating gives CASSPGQGRNSPLHF.

The rearrangement joins TRBV7-9 to TRBJ2-1; 11 bases agree with TRBD2. V shed 3 bases and J 9 bases; nucleotides not matched to a gene: 7. Germline V gives CDR1 SEHNR, CDR2 FQNEAQ (reference sequence). This CDR3 has 15 amino acids. The CDR3 DNA is TGTGCCAGCAGCTTCTTTAGCGGGAGGGCGGGTGAGCAGTTCTTC. It codes for CASSFFSGRAGEQFF.